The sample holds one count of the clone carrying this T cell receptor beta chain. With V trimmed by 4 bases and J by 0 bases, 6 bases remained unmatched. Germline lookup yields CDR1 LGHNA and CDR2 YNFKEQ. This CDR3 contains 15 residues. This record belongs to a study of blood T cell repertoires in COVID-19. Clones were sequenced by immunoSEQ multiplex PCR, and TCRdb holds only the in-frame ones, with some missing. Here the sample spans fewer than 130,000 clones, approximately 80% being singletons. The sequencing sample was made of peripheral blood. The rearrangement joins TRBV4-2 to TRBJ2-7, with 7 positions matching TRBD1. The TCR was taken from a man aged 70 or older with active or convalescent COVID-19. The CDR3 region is CASSRAGTDSYEQYF. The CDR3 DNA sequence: TGTGCCAGCAGCCGAGCCGGGACAGACTCCTACGAGCAGTACTTC.